The rows below give T cell receptor beta chains drawn from one sample of a study of T cell repertoires in cytomegalovirus infection. TCRdb passed the reads through MiXCR, listing each CDR3 protein once. The repertoire has just over 300,000 distinct CDR3 sequences, 17% of them found once; the top ten carry around 12%. The sequencing sample was made of PBMCs. These receptor sequences come from a human donor in good health (CMV status not recorded). Some clones in this sample may be carry-over from other donors' samples. Both conserved end residues are part of each CDR3. D genes are given only for firm matches. Some rows mark clone size as missing; the rest say once, few, many or name a class of expanded clone.

D gene	clone size	V gene	J gene	CDR3 DNA	CDR3 protein
TRBD1	once	TRBV19	TRBJ1-1	TGTGCCAGTAGTCTAAACACAGGGGCCTACACTGAAGCTTTCTTT	CASSLNTGAYTEAFF
.	few	TRBV6-5	TRBJ2-1	TGTGCCAGCAGTTACTCAGGACACCGACTTTACAATGAGCAGTTCTTC	CASSYSGHRLYNEQFF
TRBD1	.	TRBV7-9	TRBJ2-1	TGTGCCAGCAGCTTAGGTCCTCGACAGGGTGAGCAGTTCTTC	CASSLGPRQGEQFF
.	.	TRBV20-1	TRBJ2-7	TGCAGTGCTAGAGGACGGTACTCCTACGAGCAGTACTTC	CSARGRYSYEQYF
TRBD2	.	TRBV19	TRBJ2-2	TGTGCCAGTAGTAGGCTAGCGGGGGGCGGCGGGGAGCTGTTTTTT	CASSRLAGGGGELFF
TRBD1	many	TRBV19	TRBJ2-5	TGTGCCAGTAGTGAAGGACAGGGACGGGGAGAGACCCAGTACTTC	CASSEGQGRGETQYF
TRBD1	many	TRBV4-1	TRBJ1-4	TGCGCCAGCAGCCCGGGACAGCCCCCCGAAAAACTGTTTTTT	CASSPGQPPEKLFF
.	.	TRBV19	TRBJ1-2	TGTGCCAGTAGTATCCGGAAAGGAGCTAACTATGGCTACACCTTC	CASSIRKGANYGYTF
TRBD2	.	TRBV20-1	TRBJ2-5	TGCAGTGCTAGGAATGGCGGGGGAGGAGGAACCCAGTACTTC	CSARNGGGGGTQYF
TRBD2	.	TRBV4-2	TRBJ2-3	TGTGCCAGCCGTCAAGAAGGGAGGGCGCAGTATTTT	CASRQEGRAQYF
.	many	TRBV20-1	TRBJ1-4	TGCAGTGCTGAAGTGAATAATGAAAAACTGTTTTTT	CSAEVNNEKLFF
.	.	TRBV12-3/TRBV12-4	TRBJ2-4	TGTGCCAGCAACGATCGGGGGGCTTGGGGCATTCAGTACTTC	CASNDRGAWGIQYF
.	.	TRBV19	TRBJ2-1	TGTGCCAGTAGTATACGGTCCAGTGTGTTACGTGAGCAGTTCTTC	CASSIRSSVLREQFF
.	many	TRBV15	TRBJ2-7	TGTGCCACCAGCAGTGAGTATACGCACGAGCAGTACTTC	CATSSEYTHEQYF
.	.	TRBV29-1	TRBJ1-4	TGCAGCGGGGGGAACTATAATGAAAAACTGTTTTTT	CSGGNYNEKLFF
.	.	TRBV20-1	TRBJ1-4	TGCAGTGCTAGTCCTCGGGACGCAACTAATGAAAAACTGTTTTTT	CSASPRDATNEKLFF
.	many	TRBV13	TRBJ1-5	TGTGCCAGCAGCTCAACAAGATATAGCAATCAGCCCCAGCATTTT	CASSSTRYSNQPQHF
.	many	TRBV7-9	TRBJ2-7	TGTGCCAGTATGGTTGCACAGGGTGGATCCCAGCAGTACTTC	CASMVAQGGSQQYF
.	many	TRBV28	TRBJ2-5	TGTGCCAGCAGTTTACAGGCAGGGGTGTGGGAGACCCAGTACTTC	CASSLQAGVWETQYF
.	few	TRBV5-8	TRBJ2-7	TGTGCCAGCAGCTCGCAAAGTATCTACGAGCAGTACTTC	CASSSQSIYEQYF
.	many	TRBV6-1	TRBJ2-7	TGTGCCAGCAGTGACTCCCCGGGGGTCTACGAGCAGTACTTC	CASSDSPGVYEQYF
TRBD2	.	TRBV10-3	TRBJ2-2	TGTGCCATCAGTGAGCCGGACTGGCGGGGGGCGCCCGGGGAGCTGTTTTTT	CAISEPDWRGAPGELFF
TRBD1	few	TRBV28	TRBJ2-5	TGTGCCATCCAGGGGGCAGGGGAGACCCAGTACTTC	CAIQGAGETQYF
TRBD2	.	TRBV28	TRBJ2-3	TGTGCCAGCAGTTCAGGACTAGCGGAGCTCACAGATACGCAGTATTTT	CASSSGLAELTDTQYF
.	few	TRBV7-2	TRBJ1-1	TGTGCCAGCAGCGCTCACTGGGGAGGGACTGAAGCTTTCTTT	CASSAHWGGTEAFF
TRBD1	.	TRBV20-1	TRBJ2-2	TGCAGTGCCGCCGACCCGACAGGGATGGCCGGGGAGCTGTTTTTT	CSAADPTGMAGELFF
.	.	TRBV2	TRBJ1-5	TGTGCCAGCAGTGAGGGGCTCGATCAGCCCCAGCATTTT	CASSEGLDQPQHF
.	few	TRBV6-2/TRBV6-3	TRBJ2-6	TGTGCCAGCAGTTGGGACGAAAACTCTGGGGCCAACGTCCTGACTTTC	CASSWDENSGANVLTF
TRBD2	.	TRBV5-4	TRBJ2-2	TGTGCCAGCAGCTTTGGACTAGCGGGGCGGAACACCGGGGAGCTGTTTTTT	CASSFGLAGRNTGELFF
.	many	TRBV10-3	TRBJ2-7	TGTGCCATCAGTGACCCCTCGACAGGAGATCGGGACGAGCAGTACTTC	CAISDPSTGDRDEQYF
.	.	TRBV20-1	TRBJ1-5	TGCAGTGCGGCAGGGCGATTGGGCAATCAGCCCCAGCATTTT	CSAAGRLGNQPQHF
.	.	TRBV5-1	TRBJ2-3	TGCGCCAGCAGCTTGGGGAACACAGATACGCAGTATTTT	CASSLGNTDTQYF
.	.	TRBV7-9	TRBJ2-7	TGTGCCAGCAGCTGGGACGGGCGTGGGTCCTACGAGCAGTACTTC	CASSWDGRGSYEQYF
TRBD2	many	TRBV12-3/TRBV12-4	TRBJ2-3	TGTGCCAGCAGCCATACCGGGACTACCCTCACAGATACGCAGTATTTT	CASSHTGTTLTDTQYF
.	few	TRBV10-1	TRBJ2-7	TGCGCCAGCAGTGAGTCGTCCGAGCAGTACTTC	CASSESSEQYF
TRBD1	.	TRBV4-1	TRBJ1-4	TGCGCCAGCAGCCAAGACAGAGGGGACAGGGGGCGTGAAAAACTGTTTTTT	CASSQDRGDRGREKLFF
TRBD1	.	TRBV20-1	TRBJ2-7	TGCAGTGCTATATCCTCCGGGACAGGGGGCTACGAGCAGTACTTC	CSAISSGTGGYEQYF
.	.	TRBV7-6	TRBJ2-5	TGTGCCAGCAGCCCCGGTTACTCCGAAGAGACCCAGTACTTC	CASSPGYSEETQYF
.	many	TRBV6-5	TRBJ1-1	TGTGCCAGCAGTTACTCTGGTCAGACTGGGATGAACACTGAAGCTTTCTTT	CASSYSGQTGMNTEAFF
.	.	TRBV5-6	TRBJ1-2	TGTGCCAGCCATTGGGGCACAGCAACATTGAACTATGGCTACACCTTC	CASHWGTATLNYGYTF
.	.	TRBV2	TRBJ2-7	TGTGCCAGCAGTGATACAGGCGGTTCGCGGAACGAGCAGTACTTC	CASSDTGGSRNEQYF
TRBD2	many	TRBV7-2	TRBJ2-1	TGTGCCAGCAGCTTAGTAGGGCTAGCGGGGCTTCCGCCCCCTGAGCAGTTCTTC	CASSLVGLAGLPPPEQFF
TRBD1	few	TRBV6-2/TRBV6-3	TRBJ1-5	TGTGCCAGCAGTCGCCACAACACAGGGGGCACCAATCAGCCCCAGCATTTT	CASSRHNTGGTNQPQHF
TRBD1	few	TRBV5-1	TRBJ2-7	TGCGCCAGCAGCGAGTGGACAGGGGACTCCTACGAGCAGTACTTC	CASSEWTGDSYEQYF
.	many	TRBV28	TRBJ1-4	TGTGCCAGCAGTCCGGGGGAGGACGTAGGGAAACTGTTTTTT	CASSPGEDVGKLFF
.	few	TRBV28	TRBJ1-5	TGTGCCAGCAGTATCGGCACTAATAGCAATCAGCCCCAGCATTTT	CASSIGTNSNQPQHF
.	.	TRBV20-1	TRBJ2-3	TGCAGTGTGTGGGGGCAGGGCCAAGATACGCAGTATTTT	CSVWGQGQDTQYF
.	many	TRBV7-2	TRBJ1-5	TGTGCCAGCAGCTTCGGAGGGGCCCGGGGTCAGCCCCAGCATTTT	CASSFGGARGQPQHF
.	.	TRBV9	TRBJ1-1	TGTGCCAGCAGCCCCAGGGCGGCAGCGAACACTGAAGCTTTCTTT	CASSPRAAANTEAFF
.	.	TRBV20-1	TRBJ1-2	TGCAGTGCTAGGCACGTGACTCTTGGCTACACCTTC	CSARHVTLGYTF
.	.	TRBV10-3	TRBJ2-7	TGTGCCACCTGGTCCAATTACGAGCAGTACTTC	CATWSNYEQYF
.	.	TRBV28	TRBJ2-7	TGTGCCAGCAGTTTATCTATTTCCTACGAGCAGTACTTC	CASSLSISYEQYF
.	.	TRBV20-1	TRBJ1-5	TGCAGTGCCAGGGCGTCGGGGGGCTTGAGCAATCAGCCCCAGCATTTT	CSARASGGLSNQPQHF
.	few	TRBV25-1	TRBJ2-7	TGTGCCAGCAGTGAAGGCTCCTACGAGCAGTACTTC	CASSEGSYEQYF